This T cell receptor beta chain was found in a study of shared clonotypes between healthy human individuals. Study details: The study drew on two women and a few men aged 18 to 49 as donors. Three plates each covered CD4 naive and memory; CD8 naive two, CD8 memory one. General study findings and limits: Roughly 5% of naive CD4 clonotypes were common to several donors.

The V gene's germline CDR1 is SNHLY and CDR2 FYNNEI. The CDR3 is 14 residues long. With V trimmed by 7 bases and J by 1 base, 4 bases remained unmatched. Some clones are missing from TCRdb's copy, which holds only in-frame ones; the method was immunoSEQ multiplex PCR. The table lists fewer than 2.5 million clones, over 85% of them singletons. This clone showed up just a few times. What it binds is not known. Other DNA sequences in the same sample also yield this CDR3. This TCR came from a man aged 18 to 35 in good health. Some clones in this sample may be carry-over from other donors' samples. The V call is TRBV2, the J call TRBJ2-1; TRBD1 agrees at 7 bases. Sequenced sample: naive CD4+ T cells from PBMCs. Regarding subset: CD45RA+ positively selected. CDR3: CASTWDSSYNEQFF. The CDR3 region has the DNA TGTGCCAGCACCTGGGACAGTTCCTACAATGAGCAGTTCTTC. The variable domain in full, completed from reference TRBV2 and TRBJ2-1, reads EPEVTQTPSHQVTQMGQEVILRCVPISNHLYFYWYRQILGQKVEFLVSFYNNEISEKSEIFDDQFSVERPDGSNFTLKIRSTKLEDSAMYFCASTWDSSYNEQFFGPGTRLTVL.